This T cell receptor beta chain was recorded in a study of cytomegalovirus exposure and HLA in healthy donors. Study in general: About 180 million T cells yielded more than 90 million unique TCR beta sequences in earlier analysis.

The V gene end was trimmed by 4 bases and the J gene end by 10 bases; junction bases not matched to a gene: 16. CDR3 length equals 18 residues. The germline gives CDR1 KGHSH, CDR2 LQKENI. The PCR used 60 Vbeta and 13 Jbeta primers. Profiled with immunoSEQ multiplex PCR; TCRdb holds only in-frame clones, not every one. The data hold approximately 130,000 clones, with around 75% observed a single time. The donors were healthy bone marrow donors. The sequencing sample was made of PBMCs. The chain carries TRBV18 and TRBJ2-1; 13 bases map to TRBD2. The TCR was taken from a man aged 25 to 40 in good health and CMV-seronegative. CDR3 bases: TGTGCCAGCTCACAGGACGGACCGGGACTAGCGGGGAGAACGGAGCAGTTCTTC. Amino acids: CASSQDGPGLAGRTEQFF.